This entry is about one T cell receptor (beta chain). The antigen remains undetermined. Germline CDR1 reads SGHAT; CDR2 reads FQNNGV. Losses at the gene ends were 6 bases for V and 5 bases for J; bases not matched to a gene: 17. The CDR3 totals 17 residues. No record was made of this donor's CMV serostatus. These data belong to a study of cytomegalovirus exposure and HLA in healthy donors. Notes on the study in general: CMV serostatus was the sole immune exposure data available. Clonal expansion was found to be greater in HLA-associated TCR beta chains than in equally common others in a later analysis.

Both 60 Vbeta primers and 13 Jbeta primers went into the PCR. Sequencing used immunoSEQ multiplex PCR; TCRdb keeps in-frame clones, though not all of them. Altogether around 120,000 clones are present, about 73% being singletons, with the ten largest covering 2.9%. The clonotype originates from a human donor in good health. Material: PBMCs. This rearrangement joins TRBV11-2 to TRBJ2-5; 8 bases line up with TRBD2. The CDR3 loop reads CASSLDGSGGPRETQYF. The CDR3 DNA reads as TGTGCCAGCAGTCTAGACGGGAGCGGGGGCCCCCGGGAGACCCAGTACTTC.